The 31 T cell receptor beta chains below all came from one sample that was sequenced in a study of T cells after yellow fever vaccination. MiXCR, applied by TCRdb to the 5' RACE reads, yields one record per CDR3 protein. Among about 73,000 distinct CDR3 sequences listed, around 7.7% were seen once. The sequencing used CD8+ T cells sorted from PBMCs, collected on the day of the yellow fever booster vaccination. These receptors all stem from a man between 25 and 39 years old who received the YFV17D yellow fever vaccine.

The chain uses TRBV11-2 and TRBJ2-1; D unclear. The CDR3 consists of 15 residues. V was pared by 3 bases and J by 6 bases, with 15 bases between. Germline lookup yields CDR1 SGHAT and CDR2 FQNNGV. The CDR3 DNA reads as TGTGCCAGCAGCTTTATGCCGGATGATATCAATGAGCAGTTCTTC. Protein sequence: CASSFMPDDINEQFF.

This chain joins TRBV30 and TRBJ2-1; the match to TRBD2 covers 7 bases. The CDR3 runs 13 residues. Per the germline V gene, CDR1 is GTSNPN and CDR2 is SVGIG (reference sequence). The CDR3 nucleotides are TGTGCTAGGGATAGCGGGCCCTACAATGAGCAGTTCTTC. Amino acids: CARDSGPYNEQFF.

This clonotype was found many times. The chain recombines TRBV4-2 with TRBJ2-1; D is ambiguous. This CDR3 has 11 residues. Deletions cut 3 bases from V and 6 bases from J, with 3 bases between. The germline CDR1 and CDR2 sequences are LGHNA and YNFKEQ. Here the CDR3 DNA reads TGTGCCAGCAGCCATATCAATGAGCAGTTCTTC. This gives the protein CASSHINEQFF.

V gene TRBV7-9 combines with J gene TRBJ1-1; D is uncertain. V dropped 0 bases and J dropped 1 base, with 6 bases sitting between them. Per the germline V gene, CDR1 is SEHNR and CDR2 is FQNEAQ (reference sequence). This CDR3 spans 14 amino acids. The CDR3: CASSLAGRNTEAFF. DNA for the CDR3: TGTGCCAGCAGCTTAGCTGGACGGAACACTGAAGCTTTCTTT.

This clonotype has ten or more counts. In DNA form, the CDR3 reads TGTGCCAGCATCCTTAGCGGGAGAGATGAGCAGTTCTTC. It encodes CASILSGRDEQFF. The chain is built from TRBV11-2 and TRBJ2-1; TRBD2 matches at 9 bases. This CDR3 has 13 amino acids. The ends lost 7 bases at V and 8 bases at J; junction bases unmatched: 6. CDR1 is SGHAT, CDR2 FQNNGV, per germline.

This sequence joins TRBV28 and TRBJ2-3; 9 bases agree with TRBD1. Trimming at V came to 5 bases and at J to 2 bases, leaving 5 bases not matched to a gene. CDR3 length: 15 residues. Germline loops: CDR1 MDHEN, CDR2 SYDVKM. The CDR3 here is CASSPTGGDTDTQYF. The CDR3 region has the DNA TGTGCCAGCAGTCCTACAGGGGGCGACACAGATACGCAGTATTTT. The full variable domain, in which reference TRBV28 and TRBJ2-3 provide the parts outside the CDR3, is DVKVTQSSRYLVKRTGEKVFLECVQDMDHENMFWYRQDPGLGLRLIYFSYDVKMKEKGDIPEGYSVSREKKERFSLILESASTNQTSMYLCASSPTGGDTDTQYFGPGTRLTVL.

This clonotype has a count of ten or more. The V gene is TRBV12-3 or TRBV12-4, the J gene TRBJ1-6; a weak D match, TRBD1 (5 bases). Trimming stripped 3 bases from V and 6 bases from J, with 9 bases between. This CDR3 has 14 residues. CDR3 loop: CASSFGHPNSPLHF. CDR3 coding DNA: TGTGCCAGCAGTTTCGGACACCCTAATTCACCCCTCCACTTT.

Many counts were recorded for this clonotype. The CDR3 protein is CASSWGREGQDADTQYF. CDR3 bases: TGTGCCAGCAGCTGGGGCCGGGAGGGCCAGGATGCAGATACGCAGTATTTT. The chain uses TRBV11-3 and TRBJ2-3; 8 bases are shared with TRBD2. The CDR3 runs to 17 residues. Germline CDR1 SGHNT, CDR2 YENEEA. V was clipped by 4 bases and J by 4 bases; unmatched bases: 13.

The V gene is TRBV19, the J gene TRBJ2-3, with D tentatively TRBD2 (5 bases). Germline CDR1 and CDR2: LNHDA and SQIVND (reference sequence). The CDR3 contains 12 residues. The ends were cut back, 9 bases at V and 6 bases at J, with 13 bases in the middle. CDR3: CASGVPRDTQYF. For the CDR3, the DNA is TGTGCCAGCGGGGTACCTAGGGATACGCAGTATTTT.

This chain's CDR3 is CASSFPEDRLYNEQFF. The CDR3, as DNA: TGCGCCAGCAGCTTTCCCGAGGACAGACTATACAATGAGCAGTTCTTC. The rearrangement links TRBV5-1 to TRBJ2-1; a weak D match, TRBD1 (6 bases). The V gene's germline CDR1 is SGHRS and CDR2 YFSETQ. Trimming shortened V by 2 bases and J by 4 bases, and 16 bases separated the two germline ends. This CDR3 has 16 residues.

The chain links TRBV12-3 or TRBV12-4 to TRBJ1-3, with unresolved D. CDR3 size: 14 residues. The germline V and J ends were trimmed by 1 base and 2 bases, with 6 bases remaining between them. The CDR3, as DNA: TGTGCCAGCAGTTTAGGAGAAACTGGAAACACCATATATTTT. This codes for CASSLGETGNTIYF.

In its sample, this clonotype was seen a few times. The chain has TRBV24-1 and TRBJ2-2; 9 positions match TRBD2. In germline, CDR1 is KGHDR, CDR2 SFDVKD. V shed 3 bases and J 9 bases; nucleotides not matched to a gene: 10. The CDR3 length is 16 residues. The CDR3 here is CATSDPPPGLAWELFF. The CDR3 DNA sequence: TGTGCCACCAGTGATCCTCCCCCGGGACTAGCTTGGGAGCTGTTTTTT.

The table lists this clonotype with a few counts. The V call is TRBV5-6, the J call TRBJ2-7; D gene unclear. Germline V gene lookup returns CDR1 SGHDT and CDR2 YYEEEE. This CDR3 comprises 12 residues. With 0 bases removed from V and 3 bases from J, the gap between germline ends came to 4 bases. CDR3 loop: CASSLENYEQYF. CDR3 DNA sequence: TGTGCCAGCAGCTTGGAAAACTACGAGCAGTACTTC.

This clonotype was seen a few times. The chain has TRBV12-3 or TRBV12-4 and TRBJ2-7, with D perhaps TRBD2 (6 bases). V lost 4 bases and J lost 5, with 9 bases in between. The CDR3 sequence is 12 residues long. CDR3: CASSSTGDEQYF. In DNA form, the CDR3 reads TGTGCCAGCAGTTCTACGGGGGACGAGCAGTACTTC.

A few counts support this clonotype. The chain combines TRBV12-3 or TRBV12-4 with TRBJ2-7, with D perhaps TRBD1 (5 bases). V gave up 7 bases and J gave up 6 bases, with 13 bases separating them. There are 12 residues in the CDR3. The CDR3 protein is CASTSAGLEQYF. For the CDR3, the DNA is TGTGCCAGCACCTCGGCAGGGCTCGAGCAGTACTTC.

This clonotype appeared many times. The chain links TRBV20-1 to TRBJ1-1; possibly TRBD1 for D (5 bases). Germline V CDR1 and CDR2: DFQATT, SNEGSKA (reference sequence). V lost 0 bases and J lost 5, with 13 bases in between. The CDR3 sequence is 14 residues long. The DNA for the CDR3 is TGCAGTGCTAGAGATCCGGGGGTAGGGACTGAAGCTTTCTTT. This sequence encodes CSARDPGVGTEAFF.

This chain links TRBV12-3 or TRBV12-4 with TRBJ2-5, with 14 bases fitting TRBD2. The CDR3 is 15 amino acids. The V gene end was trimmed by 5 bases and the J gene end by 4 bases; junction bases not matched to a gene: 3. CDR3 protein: CASSGTSGRSETQYF. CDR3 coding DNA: TGTGCCAGCAGTGGGACTAGCGGGAGATCAGAGACCCAGTACTTC.

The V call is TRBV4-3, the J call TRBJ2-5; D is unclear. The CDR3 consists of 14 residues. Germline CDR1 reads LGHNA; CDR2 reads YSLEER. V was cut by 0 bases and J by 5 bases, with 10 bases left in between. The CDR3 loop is CASSQEGRPETQYF. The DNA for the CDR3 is TGCGCCAGCAGCCAAGAGGGAAGGCCGGAGACCCAGTACTTC.

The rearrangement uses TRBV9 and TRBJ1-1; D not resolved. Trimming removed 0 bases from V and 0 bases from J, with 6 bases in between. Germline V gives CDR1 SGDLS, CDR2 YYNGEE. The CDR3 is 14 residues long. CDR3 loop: CASSVVDMNTEAFF. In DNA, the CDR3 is TGTGCCAGCAGCGTAGTAGACATGAACACTGAAGCTTTCTTT.

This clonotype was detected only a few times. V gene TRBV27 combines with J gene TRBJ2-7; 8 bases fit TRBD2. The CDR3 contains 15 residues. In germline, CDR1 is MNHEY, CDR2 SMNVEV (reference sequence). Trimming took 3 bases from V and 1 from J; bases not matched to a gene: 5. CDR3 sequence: CASSFASSGSYEQYF. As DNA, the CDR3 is TGTGCCAGCAGTTTCGCTTCTAGCGGGTCCTACGAGCAGTACTTC.

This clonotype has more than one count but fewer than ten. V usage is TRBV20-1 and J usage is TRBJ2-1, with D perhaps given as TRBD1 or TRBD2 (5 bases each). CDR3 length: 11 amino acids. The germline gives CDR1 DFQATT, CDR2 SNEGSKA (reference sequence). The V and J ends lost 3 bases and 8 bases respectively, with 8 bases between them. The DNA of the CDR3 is TGCAGTGCTAGGAGGGGCTATGAGCAGTTCTTC. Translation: CSARRGYEQFF.

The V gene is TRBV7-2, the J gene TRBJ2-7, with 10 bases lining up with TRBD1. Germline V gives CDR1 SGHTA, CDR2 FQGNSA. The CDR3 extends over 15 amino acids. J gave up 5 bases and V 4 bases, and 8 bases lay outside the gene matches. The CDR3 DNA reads TGTGCCAGCAGCTCCCGGACAGGGGGTAGGGACGAGCAGTACTTC. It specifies CASSSRTGGRDEQYF.

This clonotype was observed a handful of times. CDR3 sequence: CATSRGLAGDTQYF. CDR3 coding DNA: TGTGCCACCAGCAGAGGACTAGCGGGAGATACGCAGTATTTT. The rearrangement uses TRBV15 and TRBJ2-3, with 10 bases identical to TRBD2. J lost 5 bases, V lost 1 base, and 0 bases had no gene match. This CDR3 region has 14 residues. Germline CDR1 LNHNV, CDR2 YYDKDF (reference sequence).

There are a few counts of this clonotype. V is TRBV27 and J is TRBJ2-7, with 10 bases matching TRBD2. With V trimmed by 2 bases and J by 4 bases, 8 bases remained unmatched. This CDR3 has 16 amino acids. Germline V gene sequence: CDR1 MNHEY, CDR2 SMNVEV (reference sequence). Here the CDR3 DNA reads TGTGCCAGCAGTTTAGACGTCCTAGCGGGAGAATACGAGCAGTACTTC. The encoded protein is CASSLDVLAGEYEQYF.

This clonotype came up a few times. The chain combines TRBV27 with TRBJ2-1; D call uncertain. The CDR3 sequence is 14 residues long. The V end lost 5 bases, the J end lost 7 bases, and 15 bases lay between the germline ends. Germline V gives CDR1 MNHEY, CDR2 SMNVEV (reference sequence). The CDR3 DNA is TGTGCCAGCAGTGGGCCAAGTGAGTGGAATGAGCAGTTCTTC. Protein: CASSGPSEWNEQFF.

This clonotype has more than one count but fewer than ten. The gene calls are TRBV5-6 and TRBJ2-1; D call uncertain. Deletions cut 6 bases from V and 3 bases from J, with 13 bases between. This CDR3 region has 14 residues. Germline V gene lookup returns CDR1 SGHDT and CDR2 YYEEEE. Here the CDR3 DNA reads TGTGCCAGCAACCCGAGTAGAAGCTACAATGAGCAGTTCTTC. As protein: CASNPSRSYNEQFF. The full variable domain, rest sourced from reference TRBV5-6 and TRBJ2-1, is DAGVTQSPTHLIKTRGQQVTLRCSPKSGHDTVSWYQQALGQGPQFIFQYYEEEERQRGNFPDRFSGHQFPNYSSELNVNALLLGDSALYLCASNPSRSYNEQFFGPGTRLTVL.

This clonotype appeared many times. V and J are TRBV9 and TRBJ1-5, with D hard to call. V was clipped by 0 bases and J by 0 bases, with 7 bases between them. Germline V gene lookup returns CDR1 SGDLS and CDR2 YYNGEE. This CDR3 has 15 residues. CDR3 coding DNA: TGTGCCAGCAGCGTAGGTGGGGATAGCAATCAGCCCCAGCATTTT. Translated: CASSVGGDSNQPQHF. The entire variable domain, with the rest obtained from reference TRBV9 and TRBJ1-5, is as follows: DSGVTQTPKHLITATGQRVTLRCSPRSGDLSVYWYQQSLDQGLQFLIQYYNGEERAKGNILERFSAQQFPDLHSELNLSSLELGDSALYFCASSVGGDSNQPQHFGDGTRLSIL.

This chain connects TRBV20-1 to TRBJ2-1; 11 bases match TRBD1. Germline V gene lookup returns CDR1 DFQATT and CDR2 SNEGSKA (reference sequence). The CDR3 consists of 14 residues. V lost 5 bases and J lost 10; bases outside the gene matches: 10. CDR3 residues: CSAPGQGVSWEQFF. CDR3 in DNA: TGCAGTGCTCCGGGACAGGGGGTTTCGTGGGAGCAGTTCTTC.

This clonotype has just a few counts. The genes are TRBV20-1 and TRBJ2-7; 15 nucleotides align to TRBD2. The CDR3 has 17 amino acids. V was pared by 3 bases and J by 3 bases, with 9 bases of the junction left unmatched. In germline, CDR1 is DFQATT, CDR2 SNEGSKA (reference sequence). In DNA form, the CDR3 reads TGCAGTGCTAGGCAAGGGACTAGCGGGAGGATACTCTACGAGCAGTACTTC. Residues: CSARQGTSGRILYEQYF.

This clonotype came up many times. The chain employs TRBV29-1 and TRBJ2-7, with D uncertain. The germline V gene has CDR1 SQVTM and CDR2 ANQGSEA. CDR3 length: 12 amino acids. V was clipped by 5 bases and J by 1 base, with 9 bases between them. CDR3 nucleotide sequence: TGCAGCGTTATGGACGGTTCCTACGAGCAGTACTTC. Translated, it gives CSVMDGSYEQYF.

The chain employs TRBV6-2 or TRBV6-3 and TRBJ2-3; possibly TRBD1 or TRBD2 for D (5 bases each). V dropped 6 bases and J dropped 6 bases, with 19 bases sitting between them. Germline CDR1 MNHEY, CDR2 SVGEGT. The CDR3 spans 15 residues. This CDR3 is CASRAGTSPVDTQYF. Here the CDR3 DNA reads TGTGCCAGCAGAGCCGGGACCTCGCCGGTGGATACGCAGTATTTT.